This T cell receptor (beta chain) was sequenced in a study of blood T cell repertoires in COVID-19. In the study overall: PBMCs, B-cell-depleted T cells, or T cells were the source of the cDNA or gDNA that made up the material.

The protocol was immunoSEQ multiplex PCR, while the TCRdb copy is restricted to in-frame clones and leaves out a portion. The top ten clones hold roughly 9.1% of a sample with roughly 300,000 clones, over 75% of them seen once. The material sequenced was peripheral blood. This sequence was found in a man aged 18 to 30 with active or convalescent COVID-19.

The CDR3 bases are TGTGCCAGCAGCCCATCGTCGGGGAGGAACACTGAAGCTTTCTTT. Encoded protein: CASSPSSGRNTEAFF. The V call is TRBV3-1 (or the pseudogene TRBV3-2), the J call TRBJ1-1; no clear D gene. The V end lost 4 bases, the J end lost 1 base, and 13 bases lay between the germline ends. The CDR3 has 15 residues. Germline CDR1 is LGHDT and CDR2 is YNNKEL (reference sequence).